This TCR beta chain was recovered during a study of shared clonotypes between healthy human individuals (dated by TCRdb to 2019 to 2021). Regarding the complete study: The cohort comprised a couple of women and a few men aged 18 to 49 years. For each donor, three plates each were used for CD4 naive and CD4 memory, two plates were used for CD8 naive, and one plate was used for CD8 memory. The study deeply sequenced blood TCR repertoires of about 5 healthy adults to estimate repertoire size and the extent of clonotype sharing between individuals. Libraries were prepared and TCR repertoires were sequenced by different laboratories using diverse techniques, in order to increase sequencing depth and limit assay-specific biases. Between about 0.8 and 8.9 billion PBMCs per donor were obtained by leukapheresis. Paper-wide results and their limitations: Clonotypes shared by all four sorted-subset donors showed higher generation probabilities than non-shared clonotypes. Based on pairwise subsampling, the degree of clonotype sharing among donors was expected to be affected by sequencing depth. Naive subsets generally had larger estimated clonotype richness than memory subsets did. The genetic and exposure-history diversity represented was limited by the small number of donors. Rarefaction of sorted-subset datasets indicated incomplete sequencing despite the large sequencing depth. Across a few donors, approximately 5% of naive CD4, around 3.5% of naive CD8, about 2.3% of memory CD4, and about 0.4% of memory CD8 clonotypes were shared. Sampling was restricted to blood, and TCR repertoires in tissue are likely to differ from TCR repertoires in blood.

Using the deep immunoSEQ assay, multiplex PCR amplified TCR CDR3 regions from genomic DNA. Extracted genomic DNA from each cell subset was spread evenly across all wells of several immunoSEQ 96-well plates, with each plate serving as a replicate. Each replicate PCR for sorted subsets received around 210 ng genomic DNA, equal to tens of thousands of T cell genomes. The purified libraries were quantified using a Qubit 3.0 fluorometer, sized with a Bioanalyzer 2100, and then quantified again using the KAPA Library Quantification kit. Every immunoSEQ 96-well plate was sequenced on a dedicated single-read 150-cycle Illumina NextSeq 550 flow cell. Regarding the original processing steps: Because only junctional sequences without quality scores were contained in the immunoSEQ output, filtering matching that applied to full-length reads could not be performed. To assign V/J genes and CDR3, sequences were annotated against IMGT germline references using PyIR, a Python wrapper for IgBLAST v1.9. Any read was removed if the V/J assignment was weak (E-value above 1e-6), the CDR3 was missing, or the read contained stop codons, out-of-frame junctions, or ambiguous translated residues. V3J clonotypes were defined by identical inferred V gene, J gene, and CDR3 amino acid sequence. Percentage overlap between repertoires was computed as shared unique clonotypes divided by the size of the smaller repertoire. RTK rarefaction, the Chao1 estimator, and Recon v2.1 estimates of unobserved clonotypes were used to assess repertoire richness. Generation probabilities for all TCRbeta clonotypes obtained by the gDNA method from a handful of donors were computed using OLGA. Here the immuneACCESS table is served through TCRdb, limited to in-frame sequences with V and J called. Missing clones are a known gap in these copies; in checked studies unresolved V genes cover under half, and the rest lacks a known reason. V and J calls and clone size are those listed in that table; D and trimming were worked out from the DNA. Here the sample has some 1 million clones; approximately 68% occur a single time. The ten largest clones take up around 1.4% of the sample.

Regarding this clone: The antigen this receptor binds is unknown. No quality values exist for individual bases; no much larger clone is one base distant.

The donors were healthy, HIV-negative adults with no recently reported acute infections or vaccinations. Only Caucasian adults living in Nashville, Tennessee, USA were represented among the donors. Magnetic negative selection was used to enrich CD4+ T cells, after which naive cells were positively selected on CD45RA and the negative fraction became the memory subset. After blood collection by leukapheresis, PBMCs were isolated using Ficoll-Histopaque density gradient centrifugation and then cryopreserved in the vapor phase of liquid nitrogen. Analytical flow cytometry was used to check the purity and quantity of each magnetically sorted T cell population. From each sorted fraction, genomic DNA was isolated and quantified by UV absorbance on a Nanodrop 2000c. Including the terminal cysteine and phenylalanine, the CDR3 comprises 14 residues. The only DNA kept is the CDR3, 42 bases in frame from the first base. V is shortened by 0 bases, J by 3 bases, and the region joining them spans 6 bases. The germline V gene (reference sequence) provides CDR1 LNHNV and CDR2 YYDKDF.

Sequencing was carried out using memory CD4+ T cells sorted from blood. Read against the paper, the sample's cell subset or site label means: CD45RA-negative fraction. The chain couples TRBV15 to TRBJ1-5, with no reliable assignment of the D segment. The TCR was taken from a man between 18 and 29 years old in good health. The CDR3 in this case is CATSRDRLNQPQHF. The DNA reads TGTGCCACCAGCAGAGATAGGCTCAATCAGCCCCAGCATTTT.